This T cell receptor (beta chain) derives from a study of CD8 T cells in ankylosing spondylitis. Findings and limits, study-wide: In peripheral blood, disease-linked CD8+ clones occurred at relatively low frequencies. Characteristic, it appeared, of ankylosing spondylitis blood was a TCR beta motif of roughly eight highly homologous variants. As reported, disease-linked clones showed significant enrichment in matched ankylosing spondylitis synovial fluid.

This clonotype was counted between two and nine times. Its antigen is as yet unknown. The CDR3 is 14 amino acids. Germline V gives CDR1 SGHKS, CDR2 YYEKEE (reference sequence). Trimming cost V 4 bases and J 2 bases, with 12 bases left between them. It was by quantitative 5'-RACE with molecular barcodes that TCR beta libraries were made. TCRdb redid the calling of the 5' RACE reads with MiXCR, one entry per CDR3 protein. There are about 130,000 distinct CDR3 sequences in the sample; around 9.3% occur only once, and approximately 3.4% lies in the top ten. The chain carries TRBV5-5 and TRBJ2-5; D unclear. The sequence was collected from a male donor with ankylosing spondylitis or in good health (not recorded which). Specimen: blood, either unsorted or a sorted T cell fraction (not recorded which). The CDR3 DNA reads TGTGCCAGCAGCCGGCCTCTCCCGCAAGAGACCCAGTACTTC. Translated: CASSRPLPQETQYF.